This T cell receptor beta chain was captured by sequencing in a study of graft-versus-host responses after intestinal transplantation. Across the study: Induction with anti-thymocyte globulin, then tacrolimus and steroids for around three years, was given to all recipients. Study-level points and caveats: Recipient-marrow GvH clones were detected, some having first appeared in ileum or blood.

Per the germline V gene, CDR1 is SGHRS and CDR2 is YFSETQ. The CDR3 covers 14 residues. A note on this clone: No antigen is known for it. A junction end diverges from the germline sequence, so it may reflect a read error.

Only in-frame clones appear in the TCRdb table, and some are missing; sequencing was by immunoSEQ multiplex PCR. Of 130,000 or so clones listed, 92% were seen once; the top ten hold roughly 0.19%. The sequence was collected from a human donor who received an intestinal transplant. The chain is built from TRBV5-1 and TRBJ1-3; TRBD1 is a possible D gene (5 bases). Sequenced material: unstimulated CD4+ T cells sorted from spleen or lymph node cells, taken before intestinal transplant. CDR3 coding DNA: TGCGCCAGCAGCTCCGGGACTTTTGGAGACACCATATATTTT. It encodes CASSSGTFGDTIYF.